The following is a TCR beta chain sequence with its context. This clonotype was counted a few times. The antigen it recognizes is unknown. There are no base qualities to consult, and no much larger clone falls within one base. This sample is part of a study of blood T cells in healthy people across ages (dated by TCRdb to between 2015 and 2016). A note on the overall study: In model experiments, template switching captured roughly one uniquely barcoded TCR beta cDNA molecule for every two T cells. Age-related changes in TCR beta repertoire diversity were measured in the study by deep sequencing normalized with unique cDNA molecular identifiers. The donors were split into four age groups: young (average about 15 years), middle-aged (about 40), aged (62) and long-lived (approximately 80). Using the same blood draw, the study looked at two additional independent replicas of 1 million unique cDNA reads for two donors, one aged 18 to 30 and the other aged 80 or older. To avoid experimental bias, donors of different ages were distributed randomly across sequencing lanes.

The library was built by means of 5' RACE. For sequencing, an Illumina HiSeq 2500 was employed. The second PCR ran for roughly 6 to 11 cycles and used a J-beta primer mix along with a sample-barcoded 5' primer. A template-switch 5' adaptor carrying 12 random nucleotides introduced a unique molecular identifier onto each TCR beta cDNA molecule. Each sample yielded at least 2.5 million CDR3-containing paired-end reads. First-strand cDNA synthesis was performed from all RNA using the Mint cDNA synthesis kit, with priming by a TRBC-specific oligonucleotide. All cDNA was treated with uracil-DNA glycosylase and then went through a first 18-cycle PCR with the universal primers M1SS and BC2_uni_R. Concerning the study's data processing: Normalization of each sample was performed by random selection of 1 million high-quality reads, each carrying a distinct molecular identifier. Reads with shared molecular identifiers were discarded instead of being binned into consensus sequences. MiTCR, run with a Q25 quality threshold and the strictest error-elimination algorithm, handled CDR3 identification, clonotype clustering and error correction. A nonparametric unseen species model using Euler transformation provided a lower-bound estimate of total TCR beta diversity. The raw public reads went through TCRdb reprocessing: fastp at Q25, MiXCR clone calling, in-frame beta chains kept. Entries that share a CDR3 protein sequence are merged under the most common genes and DNA. Here the V and J calls rest on TCRdb's processing, not on the authors' analysis. The sample table holds approximately 900,000 distinct CDR3 sequences, of which around 49% were seen once. The ten most abundant clones make up under 15% of the sample.

Between the V and J ends, shortened by 0 bases and 2 bases respectively, the junction contains 10 bases. Counted from cysteine to phenylalanine, this CDR3 has 15 amino acids. Of the read, only the CDR3 DNA is kept; its 45 bases are in frame from base 1. Taken from the germline V gene, the CDR1 and CDR2 loops are LGHNA and YSLEER. Results the study describes overall, beyond this receptor: Bulk unsorted PBMC profiling prevented conclusive comparison of naive and antigen-experienced compartments. Estimates of total diversity based on one million sequenced T cells were regarded as lower bounds and as underestimates. A strong correlation was found between observed TCR beta diversity and the percentage of naive T cells measured by flow cytometry. Donor CMV infection status was unknown, potentially confounding age-related changes in expanded clonotypes. As age increased, observed TCR beta diversity per million T cells dropped in a roughly linear way, and a significant reduction was already evident by age 40. Compared with the aged group, more naive CD4+ T cells, fewer expanded clones and increased TCR diversity were shown by the long-lived group, suggesting age selection.

The donors were some 36 Caucasian individuals from Russia, aged about 6 to 95 years, who were systemically healthy. Roughly 11 milliliters of peripheral blood were drawn from each donor into EDTA-treated Vacutainer tubes. PBMCs were isolated by Ficoll-Paque density-gradient centrifugation, with at least 6.5 million obtained per sample. Trizol reagent was used to extract total RNA from the PBMCs, yielding at least 5.5 micrograms per sample. Naive CD45RAhigh/CD27high T cell percentages were measured by flow cytometry on a PBMC aliquot from every donor. Sequencing was performed on blood. Recombination joined TRBV4-3 with TRBJ1-2; the best D guess is TRBD1, with 6 bases matching. The TCR was taken from a man between 25 and 39 years old in good health. The CDR3 region has the sequence CASSQDSQGNYGYTF. At the DNA level, the sequence is TGCGCCAGCAGCCAAGATTCGCAGGGGAACTATGGCTACACCTTC.